This T cell receptor (beta chain) was identified during a study of CXCR3-negative and CXCR3-positive naive CD8 T cells. Background on the study: Sequencing gave 140 million or so TRB reads overall, about 1.5 +/- 0.3 million per library.

UMI-labeled 5' RACE TRB cDNA libraries were prepared from the cells. No DNA is given; TCRdb re-called the 5' RACE reads and lists each CDR3 protein once. This repertoire includes roughly 120,000 distinct CDR3 sequences. Study-level results: CXCR3-positive naive cells had more hydrophobic TRB CDR3s than CXCR3-negative naive cells. Relative to memory CD8+ cells, whose diversity was much lower, both naive subsets had comparably high diversity. Surface CD5 was comparable between naive subsets; TCR strength was inferred from TRB CDR3 properties.

Comment on this clonotype: Antigen specificity is unknown.

Germline-derived CDR1 and CDR2 are MDHEN and SYDVKM. This CDR3 has 12 amino acids. Definition of naive CD8+ T cells rested on a CD45RO-CCR7+CD27+CD95- profile. The chain has TRBV28 and TRBJ2-7; there is no DNA to check the TCRdb D call of TRBD1. The sample comprised naive CXCR3+ CD8+ T cells from blood. The sample's subset: CD45RO-CCR7+CD27+CD95- naive CD8+ T cells expressing CXCR3 (TNR3+). The receptor comes from a human donor in good health. Some clones in this sample may be carry-over from other donors' samples. The CDR3: CASSGTGYEQYF.